The 14 T cell receptor beta chains below were found in one sample sequenced in a study of T cells in Graves' hyperthyroidism and ophthalmopathy. RNA transcripts served as the template for amplifying TCR beta CDR3 regions. Primed by the HTBI set, a first-round RT-PCR was run on the TCR CDR3. Using its own MiXCR run on the multiplex PCR reads, TCRdb lists one record per CDR3 protein. This table holds about 640,000 distinct CDR3 sequences, about 20% found once. The specimen sequenced was blood. These receptors all stem from a man aged 25-40 years with Graves' ophthalmopathy.

The chain carries TRBV5-5 and TRBJ2-2; D remains ambiguous. Germline CDR1 is SGHKS and CDR2 is YYEKEE (reference sequence). CDR3 size: 15 residues. Trimming cost V 2 bases and J 3 bases, with 11 bases left between them. CDR3 in DNA: TGTGCCAGCAGCTTTAGAGAGTTTGACACCGGGGAGCTGTTTTTT. Protein sequence: CASSFREFDTGELFF. The whole variable domain, remainder taken from reference TRBV5-5 and TRBJ2-2, is DAGVTQSPTHLIKTRGQQVTLRCSPISGHKSVSWYQQVLGQGPQFIFQYYEKEERGRGNFPDRFSARQFPNYSSELNVNALLLGDSALYLCASSFREFDTGELFFGEGSRLTVL.

The chain is built from TRBV29-1 and TRBJ2-3; weak D call: TRBD1 (6 bases). V was shortened by 6 bases and J by 6 bases, with 19 bases between the two germline ends. CDR1 and CDR2 (germline): SQVTM, ANQGSEA. The CDR3 length is 14 residues. DNA for the CDR3: TGCAGCGTCCGACCAAGACAGGTTAGGGATACGCAGTATTTT. The encoded protein is CSVRPRQVRDTQYF.

The chain employs TRBV20-1 and TRBJ2-3; 10 bases are a match to TRBD2. Germline V gene data show CDR1 as DFQATT and CDR2 as SNEGSKA (reference sequence). The CDR3 totals 17 residues. V dropped 3 bases and J dropped 5; count of bases not matched to a gene: 14. The CDR3 sequence: CSARSFGASGSKDTQYF. The CDR3 nucleotides read TGCAGTGCTAGGAGTTTCGGGGCTAGCGGGAGTAAAGATACGCAGTATTTT.

The table lists this clonotype with many counts. V gene TRBV7-8 combines with J gene TRBJ2-7; D perhaps matches TRBD2 (6 bases). Trimming cost V 5 bases and J 3 bases, with 11 bases left between them. CDR3 length: 13 residues. The germline gives CDR1 SGHVS, CDR2 FQNEAQ. CDR3 in DNA: TGTGCCAGCAGCATTCTAGCGAACTACGAGCAGTACTTC. As protein: CASSILANYEQYF.

The rearrangement joins TRBV6-1 to TRBJ1-3, with a possible D match to TRBD1 (5 bases). This CDR3 has 14 residues. Germline V gene data show CDR1 as MNHNS and CDR2 as SASEGT. Trimming cost V 7 bases and J 0 bases, with 10 bases left between them. The CDR3 nucleotides read TGTGCCAGCAAAGCGGGGCGCTCTGGAAACACCATATATTTT. Translating gives CASKAGRSGNTIYF.

This chain joins TRBV28 and TRBJ2-3; unclear D gene. Between the trimmed V and J ends, which lost 8 bases and 3 bases, there was a span of 15 bases. CDR3 length: 14 residues. Germline values: CDR1 MDHEN, CDR2 SYDVKM. CDR3 in amino acids: CASALGIITDTQYF. The CDR3 DNA reads TGTGCCAGCGCCCTAGGCATCATTACAGATACGCAGTATTTT.

J is TRBJ1-2 and V is TRBV6-6; D is uncertain. The CDR3 loop spans 13 amino acids. Germline CDR1 reads MNHNY; CDR2 reads SVGAGI (reference sequence). The V gene lost 2 bases and the J gene lost 6 bases, with 10 bases spanning the gap. The CDR3 bases are TGTGCCAGCAGTTACAGGCCCCGGGATGGCTACACCTTC. Its protein product is CASSYRPRDGYTF.

The J gene is TRBJ1-3, the V gene TRBV20-1; no reliable D call. The germline gives CDR1 DFQATT, CDR2 SNEGSKA (reference sequence). The V gene lost 6 bases and the J gene lost 8 bases, with 11 bases spanning the gap. The CDR3 runs 11 residues. CDR3 nucleotide sequence: TGCAGTGCAACAGACACGGACACCATATATTTT. Encoded protein: CSATDTDTIYF.

The chain uses TRBV6-1 and TRBJ1-5; TRBD1 agrees at 7 bases. Germline CDR1 MNHNS, CDR2 SASEGT. The CDR3 contains 20 residues. V gave up 10 bases and J gave up 0 bases; unmatched junction bases: 24. The CDR3 nucleotides are TGTGCCAAACAGACAGGGCCGACTCAACACTACCCTTATAGCAATCAGCCCCAGCATTTT. Protein: CAKQTGPTQHYPYSNQPQHF.

At least ten counts were recorded for this clonotype. The gene calls are TRBV3-1 and TRBJ2-7; TRBD2 matches 14 bases. The CDR3 is 17 amino acids. V was clipped by 4 bases and J by 3 bases; unmatched bases: 8. Germline V gives CDR1 LGHDT, CDR2 YNNKEL (reference sequence). The CDR3 is CASSRGLAGGNFYEQYF. CDR3 sequence (DNA): TGTGCCAGCAGCCGAGGACTAGCGGGAGGAAATTTCTACGAGCAGTACTTC.

On this clonotype: Given a much more abundant clone one base away, this may be a read error. This chain connects TRBV14 to TRBJ2-7; possibly TRBD1 for D (5 bases). Germline CDR1 SGHDN, CDR2 FVKESK. This CDR3 region has 14 residues. The CDR3 bases are TGTACCAGCAGGGTTGGATCGGCAGGCTACGAGCAGTACTTC. As protein: CTSRVGSAGYEQYF.

This clonotype came up a few times. This chain links TRBV28 with TRBJ1-5, with unresolved D. The V end was cut by 7 bases, the J end by 3 bases, with 13 bases between. Germline V gives CDR1 MDHEN, CDR2 SYDVKM. CDR3 size: 14 residues. CDR3 protein: CASTPQTPNQPQHF. The CDR3 DNA reads TGTGCCAGCACCCCACAGACCCCCAATCAGCCCCAGCATTTT.

The V gene is TRBV6-1, the J gene TRBJ2-4; TRBD2 aligns across 11 bases. The V gene end was trimmed by 2 bases and the J gene end by 0 bases; junction bases not matched to a gene: 6. The CDR3 is 18 amino acids. Germline V CDR1 and CDR2: MNHNS, SASEGT. CDR3 sequence: CASSEPGLADIAKNIQYF. CDR3 nucleotide sequence: TGTGCCAGCAGTGAACCGGGACTAGCGGATATAGCCAAAAACATTCAGTACTTC.

Comment on this clonotype: One end of the junction fails to match germline, which may point to a read error. The rearrangement links TRBV20-1 to TRBJ2-5; the D gene is possibly TRBD1 (6 bases). CDR3 length equals 13 residues. Germline CDR1 and CDR2: DFQATT and SNEGSKA (reference sequence). CDR3 coding DNA: TGCGGTGCTCTACGGGACACCCAAGAGACCCAGTACTTC. Its protein is CGALRDTQETQYF.